This T cell receptor beta chain was captured by sequencing in a study of T cell responses to AZD1222 COVID-19 vaccine. Study results and limitations: There were mostly white British donors and more females than males, and clonal diversity was possibly underestimated. Repertoire samples came only from after the peak T cell response.

A note on this clone: As yet, its antigen is unknown.

Method: immunoSEQ multiplex PCR; TCRdb's copy keeps in-frame clones and lacks some. The profile shows some 120,000 clones, roughly nine tenths of them singletons. The CDR3 covers 14 residues. Germline CDR1 is MNHEY and CDR2 is SVGAGI. The V and J ends lost 4 bases and 3 bases, in that order; junction bases with no gene match: 3. The V call is TRBV6-5, the J call TRBJ2-5, with 9 bases that match TRBD1. This material consisted of peripheral blood, taken on day 0 of AZD1222 vaccination. This clonotype was obtained from an adult in good health. The CDR3 DNA is TGTGCCAGCAGTTCCGGGACAGGGAAAGAGACCCAGTACTTC. Its translation: CASSSGTGKETQYF.